Listed here is a single T cell receptor (beta chain). The PCR contained 60 Vbeta and 13 Jbeta primers. The repertoire was sequenced with immunoSEQ multiplex PCR; TCRdb's copy has only in-frame clones and lacks some. The repertoire has 140,000 to 150,000 clones, approximately 84% of them found once; the top ten carry approximately 9.7%. Trimming at V came to 4 bases and at J to 7 bases, leaving 6 bases not matched to a gene. The length of the CDR3 is 14 residues. The V gene's germline CDR1 is MNHNY and CDR2 SVGAGI (reference sequence). The entry originates in a study of cytomegalovirus exposure and HLA in healthy donors.

Sequencing was performed on PBMCs. This rearrangement joins TRBV6-6 to TRBJ2-1; TRBD1 aligns across 8 bases. This receptor was identified in a woman aged 55-75 years in good health and CMV-seropositive. The CDR3 loop reads CASSFGQGGNEQFF. CDR3 bases: TGTGCCAGCAGTTTCGGACAGGGTGGGAATGAGCAGTTCTTC.